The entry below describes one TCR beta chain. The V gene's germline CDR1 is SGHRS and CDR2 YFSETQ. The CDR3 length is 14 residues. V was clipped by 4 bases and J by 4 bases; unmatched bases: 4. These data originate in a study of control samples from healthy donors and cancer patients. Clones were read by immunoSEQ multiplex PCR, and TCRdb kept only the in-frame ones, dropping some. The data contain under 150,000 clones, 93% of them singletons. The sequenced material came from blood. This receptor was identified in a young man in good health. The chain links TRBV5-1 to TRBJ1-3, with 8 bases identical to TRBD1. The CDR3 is CASSPRGQGNTIYF. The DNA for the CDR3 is TGCGCCAGCAGCCCCAGGGGGCAAGGAAACACCATATATTTT.